This T cell receptor (beta chain) stems from a study of cytomegalovirus exposure and HLA in healthy donors. The overall study: A preliminary data release comprised tens of millions of unique TCRs obtained from HLA-typed donors. Overall study results and limits: Across all donors, roughly uniform sequencing depth was an assumption of the presence/absence analyses. The authors later found HLA-associated TCR beta chains more clonally expanded than equally common others. There were some public TCRs occurring in many donors, but most TCR sequences were rare.

The CDR3 is 14 residues long. CDR1 is MNHNY and CDR2 is SVGAGI in the germline V gene (reference sequence). With 8 bases clipped from V and 4 bases from J, the junction kept 10 bases outside the gene matches. Comment on this clone: Its antigen is currently unknown.

The primer mix had 60 Vbeta and 13 Jbeta primers. Here immunoSEQ multiplex PCR was the method, and the copy in TCRdb shows in-frame clones only, minus some. The listing contains 140,000 to 150,000 clones. The origin of this receptor is a male donor in good health and CMV-seronegative. Material: PBMCs. This chain connects TRBV6-6 to TRBJ2-5, with 7 bases aligning to TRBD2. CDR3 loop: CASYAGAGPETQYF. The CDR3 region has the DNA TGTGCCAGCTATGCGGGAGCGGGGCCAGAGACCCAGTACTTC.